These 11 T cell receptor beta chains were all obtained from the same sample, sequenced in a study of response to subunit inactivated influenza vaccine. TCRdb used MiXCR to reprocess the RT-PCR reads, holding one entry per CDR3 protein. The data contain around 600,000 distinct CDR3 sequences, approximately 10% of them seen just once; the ten biggest clones take up 9.5% to 11%. The same specimen was also included in a second study, on T cells expressing NK-cell markers. As reported in that work: With UMIs, 5'RACE template switching was used to make TCR beta cDNA.

The specimen was PBMCs from blood, collected on the day of vaccination. These receptors originate from a man in his fifties or sixties who received an inactivated influenza vaccine.

This clonotype was detected only a few times. V usage is TRBV15 and J usage is TRBJ2-7, with unresolved D. Looked up from germline, CDR1 is LNHNV and CDR2 is YYDKDF (reference sequence). The CDR3 runs 12 residues. V lost 0 bases and J 5 bases, leaving 5 bases between the germline ends. The CDR3 DNA follows: TGTGCCACCAGCAGAGACGGAGACGAGCAGTACTTC. Its protein product is CATSRDGDEQYF.

This clonotype has a count of ten or more. CDR3 region: CATTDRVEDEQFF. The CDR3 DNA is TGTGCCACAACCGACAGGGTAGAAGATGAGCAGTTCTTC. V is TRBV6-2 or TRBV6-3 and J is TRBJ2-1, with 7 nucleotides matching TRBD1. V was pared by 10 bases and J by 8 bases, with 11 bases of the junction left unmatched. Germline assignment: CDR1 MNHEY and CDR2 SVGEGT. CDR3 length: 13 amino acids.

The chain combines TRBV20-1 with TRBJ2-7; D perhaps matches TRBD1 (5 bases). V dropped 6 bases and J dropped 3 bases, with 15 bases sitting between them. Germline V gene sequence: CDR1 DFQATT, CDR2 SNEGSKA (reference sequence). The CDR3 consists of 13 residues. The CDR3 loop reads CSARTYNNYEQYF. CDR3 DNA sequence: TGCAGTGCAAGGACATATAATAACTACGAGCAGTACTTC.

This clonotype was observed a handful of times. The chain carries TRBV6-5 and TRBJ1-4; D is undetermined. Between the trimmed V and J ends, which lost 0 bases and 5 bases, there was a span of 10 bases. From germline, CDR1 is MNHEY and CDR2 SVGAGI. CDR3 length equals 15 residues. The chain's CDR3 is CASSYSTPPNEKLFF. The CDR3 region has the DNA TGTGCCAGCAGTTACTCGACTCCACCAAATGAAAAACTGTTTTTT.

The J gene is TRBJ2-2, the V gene TRBV29-1, with unresolved D. This CDR3 region has 13 residues. CDR1 is SQVTM, CDR2 ANQGSEA, per germline. V lost 4 bases and J 3 bases, leaving 9 bases between the germline ends. This CDR3 reads CSVVLFYTGELFF. The CDR3 DNA reads TGCAGCGTTGTTTTATTCTACACCGGGGAGCTGTTTTTT.

This clonotype was picked up many times. The chain links TRBV29-1 to TRBJ1-2; D might be TRBD1 (6 bases). This CDR3 is 14 amino acids long. Germline loops: CDR1 SQVTM, CDR2 ANQGSEA. V was cut by 7 bases and J by 5 bases, with 20 bases left in between. The DNA of the CDR3 is TGCAGCGCCGGGGACGGGGGCATTTTGTATGGCTACACCTTC. Amino acids: CSAGDGGILYGYTF.

The gene calls are TRBV5-6 and TRBJ2-1; 7 bases match TRBD2. CDR3 length equals 15 residues. V lost 4 bases and J lost 5; bases outside the gene matches: 9. Germline-derived CDR1 and CDR2 are SGHDT and YYEEEE. CDR3 residues: CASSSGVSANNEQFF. CDR3 in DNA: TGTGCCAGCAGCAGCGGGGTCAGCGCAAACAATGAGCAGTTCTTC. Full variable domain (remainder filled in from reference TRBV5-6 and TRBJ2-1): DAGVTQSPTHLIKTRGQQVTLRCSPKSGHDTVSWYQQALGQGPQFIFQYYEEEERQRGNFPDRFSGHQFPNYSSELNVNALLLGDSALYLCASSSGVSANNEQFFGPGTRLTVL.

This sequence joins TRBV5-1 and TRBJ2-5, with D tentatively TRBD1 or TRBD2 (5 bases each). Trimming shortened V by 0 bases and J by 2 bases, and 14 bases separated the two germline ends. The V gene's germline CDR1 is SGHRS and CDR2 YFSETQ. The CDR3 covers 16 residues. The DNA for the CDR3 is TGCGCCAGCAGCTTGGCGGGACGAGGGTCACAAGAGACCCAGTACTTC. Protein product: CASSLAGRGSQETQYF. Full variable domain (missing parts from reference TRBV5-1 and TRBJ2-5): KAGVTQTPRYLIKTRGQQVTLSCSPISGHRSVSWYQQTPGQGLQFLFEYFSETQRNKGNFPGRFSGRQFSNSRSEMNVSTLELGDSALYLCASSLAGRGSQETQYFGPGTRLLVL.

This chain joins TRBV2 and TRBJ2-5; D possibly uses TRBD1 or TRBD2 (5 bases each). Germline V CDR1 and CDR2: SNHLY, FYNNEI. This CDR3 contains 15 residues. Trimming pared 6 bases from V and 1 base from J, leaving 15 bases between. The CDR3 sequence is CASSNMARGQETQYF. CDR3 in DNA: TGTGCCAGCAGCAACATGGCGAGGGGCCAAGAGACCCAGTACTTC.

This clonotype was counted a few times. This sequence joins TRBV28 and TRBJ1-2, with a weak D call TRBD1 (5 bases). The germline V gene encodes CDR1 MDHEN and CDR2 SYDVKM. The V end lost 4 bases, the J end lost 7 bases, and 13 bases lay between the germline ends. This CDR3 is built from 13 residues. The CDR3 sequence: CASSSQGEAGYTF. As DNA, the CDR3 is TGTGCCAGCAGTTCTCAGGGTGAGGCTGGCTACACCTTC.

With regard to this clonotype: A read error may account for a junction end that differs from germline. The chain carries TRBV5-1 and TRBJ2-6; D perhaps matches TRBD2 (6 bases). Germline V lookup: CDR1 SGHRS, CDR2 YFSETQ. This CDR3 contains 16 residues. The CDR3 DNA is TGCGCCAGCAGCGCATTATCCGGGACTGGAGCCAACGTCCTGACTTTC. Translating gives CASSALSGTGANVLTF.